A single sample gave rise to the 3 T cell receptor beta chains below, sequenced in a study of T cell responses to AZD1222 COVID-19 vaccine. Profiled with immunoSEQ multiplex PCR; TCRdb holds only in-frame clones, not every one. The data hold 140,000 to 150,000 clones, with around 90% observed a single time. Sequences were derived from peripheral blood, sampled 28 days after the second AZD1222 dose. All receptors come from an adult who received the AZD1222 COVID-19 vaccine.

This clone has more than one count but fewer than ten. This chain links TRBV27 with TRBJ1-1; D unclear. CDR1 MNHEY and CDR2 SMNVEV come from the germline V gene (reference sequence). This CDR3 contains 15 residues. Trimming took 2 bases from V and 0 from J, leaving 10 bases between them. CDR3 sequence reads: CASSLSGLVNTEAFF. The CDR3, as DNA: TGTGCCAGCAGTTTAAGCGGACTCGTGAACACTGAAGCTTTCTTT.

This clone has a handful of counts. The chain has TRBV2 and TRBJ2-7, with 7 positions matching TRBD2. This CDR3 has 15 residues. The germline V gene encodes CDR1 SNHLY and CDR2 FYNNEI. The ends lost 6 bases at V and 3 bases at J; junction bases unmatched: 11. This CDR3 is CASSGPGLPVYEQYF. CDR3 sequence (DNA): TGTGCCAGCAGCGGTCCGGGACTACCCGTCTACGAGCAGTACTTC.

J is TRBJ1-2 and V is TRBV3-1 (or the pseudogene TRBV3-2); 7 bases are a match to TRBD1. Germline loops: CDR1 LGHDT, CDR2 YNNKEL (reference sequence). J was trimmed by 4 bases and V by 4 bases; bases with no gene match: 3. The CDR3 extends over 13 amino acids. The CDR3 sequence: CASSPRGVYGYTF. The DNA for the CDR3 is TGTGCCAGCAGCCCCAGGGGGGTCTATGGCTACACCTTC.